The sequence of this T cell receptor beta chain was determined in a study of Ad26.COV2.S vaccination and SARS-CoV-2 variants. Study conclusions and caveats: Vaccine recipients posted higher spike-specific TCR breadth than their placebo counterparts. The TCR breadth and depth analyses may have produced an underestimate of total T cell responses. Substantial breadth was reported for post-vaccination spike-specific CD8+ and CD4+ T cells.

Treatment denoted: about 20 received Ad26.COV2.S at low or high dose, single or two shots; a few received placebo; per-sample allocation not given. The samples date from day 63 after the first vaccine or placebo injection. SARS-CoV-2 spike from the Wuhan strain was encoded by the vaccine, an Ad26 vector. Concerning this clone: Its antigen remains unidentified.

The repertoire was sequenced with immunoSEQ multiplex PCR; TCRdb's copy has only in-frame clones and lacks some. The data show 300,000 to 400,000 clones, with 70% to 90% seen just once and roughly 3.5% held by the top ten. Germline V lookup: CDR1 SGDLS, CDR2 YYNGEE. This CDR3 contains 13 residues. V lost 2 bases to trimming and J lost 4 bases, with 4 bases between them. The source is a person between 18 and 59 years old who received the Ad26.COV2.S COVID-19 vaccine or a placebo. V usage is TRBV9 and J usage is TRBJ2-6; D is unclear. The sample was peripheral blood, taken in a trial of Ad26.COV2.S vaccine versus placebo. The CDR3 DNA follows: TGTGCCAGCAGCGTCGACGGGGCCAACGTCCTGACTTTC. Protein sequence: CASSVDGANVLTF.